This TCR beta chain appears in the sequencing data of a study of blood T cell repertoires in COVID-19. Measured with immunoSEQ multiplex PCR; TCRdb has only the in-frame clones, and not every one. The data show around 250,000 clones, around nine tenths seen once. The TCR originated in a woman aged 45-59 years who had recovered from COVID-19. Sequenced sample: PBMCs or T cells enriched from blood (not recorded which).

The CDR3 DNA follows: TGTGCCACCAGTGTTAATCCCGGTGAGCAGTTCTTC. This sequence encodes CATSVNPGEQFF. The chain has TRBV24-1 and TRBJ2-1; D gene ambiguous. The germline gives CDR1 KGHDR, CDR2 SFDVKD. V lost 5 bases to trimming and J lost 9 bases, with 10 bases between them. This CDR3 has 12 residues.